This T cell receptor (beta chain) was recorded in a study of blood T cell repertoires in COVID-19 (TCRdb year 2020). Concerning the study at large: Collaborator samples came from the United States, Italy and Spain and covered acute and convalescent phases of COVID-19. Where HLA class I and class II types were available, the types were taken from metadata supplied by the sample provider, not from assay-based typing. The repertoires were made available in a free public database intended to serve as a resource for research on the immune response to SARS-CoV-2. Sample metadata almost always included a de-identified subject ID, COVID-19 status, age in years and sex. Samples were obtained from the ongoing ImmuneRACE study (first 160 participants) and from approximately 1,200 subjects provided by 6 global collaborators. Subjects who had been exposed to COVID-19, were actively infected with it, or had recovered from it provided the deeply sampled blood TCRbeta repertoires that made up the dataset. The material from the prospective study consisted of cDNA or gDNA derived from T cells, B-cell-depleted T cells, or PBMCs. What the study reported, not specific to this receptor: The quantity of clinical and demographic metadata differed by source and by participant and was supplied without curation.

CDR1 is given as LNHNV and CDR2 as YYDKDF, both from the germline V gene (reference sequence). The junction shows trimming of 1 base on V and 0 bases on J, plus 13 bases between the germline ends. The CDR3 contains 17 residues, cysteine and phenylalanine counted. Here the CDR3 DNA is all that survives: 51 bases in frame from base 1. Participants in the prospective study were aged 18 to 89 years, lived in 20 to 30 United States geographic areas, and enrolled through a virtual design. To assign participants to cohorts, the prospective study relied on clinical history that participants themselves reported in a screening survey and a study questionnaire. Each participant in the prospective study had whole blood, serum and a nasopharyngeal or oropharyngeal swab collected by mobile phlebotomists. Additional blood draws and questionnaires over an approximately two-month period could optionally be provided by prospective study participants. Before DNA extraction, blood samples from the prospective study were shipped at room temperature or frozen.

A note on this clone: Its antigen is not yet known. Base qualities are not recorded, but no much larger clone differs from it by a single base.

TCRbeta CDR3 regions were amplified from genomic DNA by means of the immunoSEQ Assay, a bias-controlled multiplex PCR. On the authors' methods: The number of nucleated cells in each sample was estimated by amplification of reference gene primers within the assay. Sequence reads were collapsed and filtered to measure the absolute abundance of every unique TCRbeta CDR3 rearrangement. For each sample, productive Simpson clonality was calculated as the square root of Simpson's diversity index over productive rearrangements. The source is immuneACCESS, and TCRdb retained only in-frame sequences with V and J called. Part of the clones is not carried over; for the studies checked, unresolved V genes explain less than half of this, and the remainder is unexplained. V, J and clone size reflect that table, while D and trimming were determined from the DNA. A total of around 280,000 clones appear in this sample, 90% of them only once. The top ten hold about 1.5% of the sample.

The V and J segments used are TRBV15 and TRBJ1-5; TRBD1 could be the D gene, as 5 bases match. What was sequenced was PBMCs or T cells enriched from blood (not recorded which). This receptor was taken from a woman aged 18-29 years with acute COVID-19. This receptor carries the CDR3 CATSRVRTPNSNQPQHF. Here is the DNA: TGTGCCACCAGCAGAGTAAGGACACCCAATAGCAATCAGCCCCAGCATTTT.